A single TCR beta chain is shown here with its context. Antigen unknown. The CDR3 length is 16 residues. From germline, CDR1 is LGHNA and CDR2 YSLEER. V shed 0 bases, J shed 1 base, and the junction held 3 bases outside the gene matches. The PCR used 60 Vbeta and 13 Jbeta primers. The repertoire was sequenced with immunoSEQ multiplex PCR; TCRdb's copy has only in-frame clones and lacks some. Of nearly 300,000 clones in the sample, just over 85% were seen once. The data are from a study of cytomegalovirus exposure and HLA in healthy donors. Study details: Some 85 million unique TCRs, all from HLA-typed donors, were included in an early release of the data. There were 350 to 400 genotyped donors. Of these, about 81% fell in the genetic ancestry cluster associated with self-reported Caucasian donors. Whole-study results and caveats: Later analysis indicated greater clonal expansion among HLA-associated TCR beta chains than among equally common other chains. A missense variant in DCLRE1C was later tied to TCR beta V- and J-gene trimming.

The J gene is TRBJ1-3, the V gene TRBV4-3; 7 bases are shared with TRBD1. This TCR was recovered from a man aged 40-55 years in good health and CMV-seropositive. What was sequenced was PBMCs. CDR3 amino acids: CASSQDPGGSGNTIYF. The CDR3 coding sequence is TGCGCCAGCAGCCAAGATCCAGGGGGATCTGGAAACACCATATATTTT.